This record looks at one T cell receptor (beta chain) sequence and its context. Its antigen is unknown. The sample is drawn from a study of CD8+CD57+ T cells in acquired aplastic anemia. Sequencing involved patients with CD8+CD57+ cell expansion previously shown by flow cytometry. Both TCR beta VDJ combination and CDR3 sequence profiling were carried out. Genomic DNA was the template for this profiling. Using its own MiXCR run on the reads, TCRdb lists one record per CDR3 protein. This table has 260,000 or so distinct CDR3 sequences, approximately 45% appearing once. Study findings and constraints: The CD8+ Simpson's diversity of patients and controls was not significantly different.

After removal of 3 bases from V and 12 bases from J, the junction contained 16 bases not matched to a gene. This CDR3 comprises 14 residues. Germline CDR1 and CDR2: DFQATT and SNEGSKA (reference sequence). The chain is built from TRBV20-1 and TRBJ2-7, with 8 bases matching TRBD1. This TCR was sampled from a human donor with aplastic anemia. The specimen was sorted CD4+, CD8+, or CD8+CD57+ T cells (not recorded which) from PBMCs. The CDR3 protein is CSASSAAGGQRGYF. The DNA of the CDR3 is TGCAGTGCTAGTAGCGCGGCAGGGGGCCAGAGGGGGTACTTC.